A single TCR beta chain is shown here with its context. Its antigen is not identified. These data are taken from a study of T cell responses to AZD1222 COVID-19 vaccine. Study-wide results and caveats: The donor group comprised mostly white British people and more females; the analysis possibly underestimated clonal diversity.

Clones were sequenced by immunoSEQ multiplex PCR, and TCRdb holds only the in-frame ones, with some missing. The sample has approximately 170,000 clones; around nine tenths are singletons. The starting material was peripheral blood, obtained 28 days after the second AZD1222 dose. This receptor was identified in an adult who received the AZD1222 COVID-19 vaccine.

CDR3 sequence: CASRGDRDYGYTF. CDR3 DNA: TGTGCCAGCAGGGGGGACAGGGACTATGGCTACACCTTC. The chain joins TRBV6-4 to TRBJ1-2, with 9 bases identical to TRBD1. The CDR3 consists of 13 residues. Germline lookup yields CDR1 MRHNA and CDR2 SNTAGT. V was pared by 6 bases and J by 3 bases, with 2 bases of the junction left unmatched.